This entry is about one T cell receptor beta chain. Its target is not known. This same CDR3 is encoded by further DNA sequences in the sample. The sample belongs to a study of cytomegalovirus exposure and HLA in healthy donors. On the study more broadly: Assignment to the Caucasian-associated ancestry cluster applied to 81% of the approximately 400 genotyped donors.

PCR primers comprised 60 Vbeta and 13 Jbeta primers. Assay used: immunoSEQ multiplex PCR; TCRdb lists only in-frame clones, some missing. The sample lists 100,000 to 120,000 clones, approximately 80% occurring once. Study-wide points: In vitro assays verified that a few CMV-associated chains recognized CMV antigens specifically. Common viral pathogens were later found to be apparently linked to several of the most significant clusters. After further analysis at a later stage, 16,951 TCR beta sequences were associated with HLA alleles at 0.05 false discovery rate.

Unmatched junction bases numbered 0, after V lost 2 bases and J lost 2 bases. The CDR3 loop spans 15 amino acids. The germline V gene encodes CDR1 KGHSH and CDR2 LQKENI. The sequencing input was PBMCs. The sequence was obtained from a man between 25 and 39 years old in good health and CMV-seropositive. The rearrangement uses TRBV18 and TRBJ2-6, with 7 positions matching TRBD2. In nucleotides, the CDR3 is TGTGCCAGCTCACCAGGGGGGGCTGGGGCCAACGTCCTGACTTTC. This encodes CASSPGGAGANVLTF. The complete variable domain, with remaining parts taken from reference TRBV18 and TRBJ2-6, reads NAGVMQNPRHLVRRRGQEARLRCSPMKGHSHVYWYRQLPEEGLKFMVYLQKENIIDESGMPKERFSAEFPKEGPSILRIQQVVRGDSAAYFCASSPGGAGANVLTFGAGSRLTVL.